This TCR beta chain was sequenced for a study of neoadjuvant anti-PD-1 for oral cavity cancer. Background on the study: Nivolumab at 3 mg/kg was mostly given biweekly, three to four doses, pre-surgery. Around day 43, patients without progression received a fourth nivolumab dose before surgery.

With respect to this clone: Its antigen is as yet unknown.

Profiling relied on immunoSEQ multiplex PCR, and the TCRdb table lists in-frame clones only, not all of them. The sample has some 29,000 clones, just under 80% seen once. The study's findings and limits: Higher pretreatment blood Treg/Th17 ratios correlated with higher pretreatment blood and lower post-treatment tumor TCRbeta clonality.

Time point noted: after neoadjuvant nivolumab, at surgical resection. Stage II-IVA oral cavity squamous cell carcinoma was new and untreated by systemic or radiation therapy. This CDR3 has 15 amino acids. Germline V gives CDR1 LNHDA, CDR2 SQIVND (reference sequence). V dropped 6 bases and J dropped 0; count of bases not matched to a gene: 5. V and J are TRBV19 and TRBJ2-1; 7 positions match TRBD1. This material consisted of PBMCs, taken after nivolumab (anti-PD-1) treatment. The sequence was collected from a person aged 35 to 85 with oral cavity squamous cell carcinoma. The CDR3 DNA follows: TGTGCCAGTAGCCGACAGGGACACTCCTACAATGAGCAGTTCTTC. This codes for CASSRQGHSYNEQFF.